This T cell receptor (beta chain) was identified during a study of shared clonotypes between healthy human individuals (dated by TCRdb to the early 2020s). As for the study more broadly: A few men and two women, aged 18 to 49 years, made up the cohort. To estimate repertoire size and how much clonotype sharing occurs between individuals, the study deeply sequenced the blood TCR repertoires of several healthy adults. To increase sequencing depth and limit assay-specific biases, TCR repertoire library preparation and sequencing were carried out by different laboratories using diverse techniques. Per donor, leukapheresis produced somewhere between about 0.94 and 8.9 billion PBMCs. Findings and caveats that apply to the study as a whole: Sampling was restricted to blood, and TCR repertoires in tissues likely differ from the TCR repertoires found in blood. Because the study included a small number of donors, the genetic and exposure-history diversity represented was limited. Pairwise subsampling indicated that sequencing depth was expected to affect the degree of clonotype sharing among donors.

This clone was counted a single time. Its target antigen remains unknown. Base qualities are missing; no much larger clone stands one base away. Taken from cysteine to phenylalanine, the CDR3 has 17 residues. CDR3 DNA is the only sequence kept; it has 51 bases, read in frame from the first base. The germline V end is reduced by 11 bases and the J end by 3 bases; junction bases left unmatched: 14. The germline V gene sets CDR1 to SNHLY and CDR2 to FYNNEI. The donors were healthy, HIV-negative adults who had no recently reported acute infections or vaccinations. All donors were Caucasian adults living in Nashville, Tennessee, USA. For unsorted samples, tens of millions of PBMCs were counted and genomic DNA was extracted with the QIAamp DNA Blood Mini kit. Blood was collected by leukapheresis, and PBMCs were isolated by Ficoll-Histopaque density gradient centrifugation and then cryopreserved in liquid nitrogen vapor phase.

TCR CDR3 regions were amplified from genomic DNA by multiplex PCR using the deep immunoSEQ assay. For each cell subset, the extracted genomic DNA was distributed evenly across all wells of several immunoSEQ 96-well plates, and each plate served as one replicate. For unsorted PBMC, each replicate PCR was loaded with around 300 ng genomic DNA, equivalent to around 30,000 T cell genomes. Ten immunoSEQ deep assay plates were used to sequence the unsorted PBMC genomic DNA. Purified libraries were measured with a Qubit 3.0 fluorometer, size-checked on a Bioanalyzer 2100, and measured again with the KAPA Library Quantification kit. Every immunoSEQ 96-well plate was sequenced on a dedicated single-read 150-cycle Illumina NextSeq 550 flow cell. Per the authors' processing: Because only junctional sequences without quality scores were contained in the immunoSEQ output, filtering matching that applied to full-length reads could not be performed. To assign V/J genes and CDR3, sequences were annotated against IMGT germline references using PyIR, a Python wrapper for IgBLAST v1.9. Reads were removed for weak V/J assignments (E-value above 1e-6), missing CDR3, stop codons, out-of-frame junctions, or ambiguous translated residues. V3J clonotypes were defined as sequences sharing the same inferred V gene, J gene, and CDR3 amino acid sequence. Percentage overlap between repertoires was computed as shared unique clonotypes divided by the size of the smaller repertoire. Richness of each repertoire was evaluated using RTK rarefaction, the Chao1 estimator, and Recon v2.1 estimates of unobserved clonotypes. Here the immuneACCESS table is served through TCRdb, limited to in-frame sequences with V and J called. Missing clones are a known gap in these copies; in checked studies unresolved V genes cover under half, and the rest lacks a known reason. The D gene and trimming were derived from the DNA, and the V and J assignments and clone size from that table. The sample table holds 400,000 to 500,000 clones, of which roughly 85% were seen once. The ten most abundant clones make up approximately 12% of the sample.

The rearrangement combines TRBV2 with TRBJ2-6; TRBD2 matches 9 bases in the middle. This sequence originates from a middle-aged woman in good health. Some clones in this sample may be carry-over from other donors' samples. Material: PBMCs. The sequence in DNA is TGTGCCGGCGGTGCCCTCGCGGGAGGGTTTGGGGCCAACGTCCTGACTTTC. Its amino acids are CAGGALAGGFGANVLTF.